This T cell receptor (beta chain) derives from a study of siplizumab effects on memory and regulatory T cells. This CDR3 is 15 amino acids long. Trimming took off 5 bases at V and 6 bases at J, with 14 bases between the two ends. Germline V lookup: CDR1 MNHEY, CDR2 SMNVEV (reference sequence). The repertoire was sequenced with immunoSEQ multiplex PCR; TCRdb's copy has only in-frame clones and lacks some. The sample has around 110,000 clones, 90% to 95% seen once. This clone showed up just once. Sample: non-Treg CD4+ T cells sorted from blood. The sequence was collected from a human donor in good health. V and J are TRBV27 and TRBJ1-6; no firm D call. DNA of the CDR3: TGTGCCAGCAGTACCCCGTTAATTCGTAATTCACCCCTCCACTTT. It encodes CASSTPLIRNSPLHF.